This T cell receptor beta chain is drawn from a study of blood T cell repertoires in COVID-19. Study information: PBMCs, B-cell-depleted T cells, or T cells were the source of the cDNA or gDNA that made up the material.

Enrollees, about 18 to 90 years old, lived in 20 to 25 US areas. Sequencing was performed with immunoSEQ multiplex PCR; in TCRdb, only in-frame clones are kept and a portion is missing. Among 130,000 to 150,000 clones, over 80% were seen once, and the ten largest hold approximately 5.7%. The TCR sequence derives from a woman aged 45-60 years who had been exposed to COVID-19. The source material was PBMCs or T cells enriched from blood (not recorded which).

Here the CDR3 reads CASSPRSVGNYNSPLHF. The CDR3 DNA reads as TGTGCCAGCTCACCAAGATCGGTGGGCAACTATAATTCACCCCTCCACTTT. The genes are TRBV18 and TRBJ1-6; no clear D. CDR3 size: 17 residues. V gave up 2 bases and J gave up 3 bases, with 14 bases separating them. Germline CDR1 KGHSH, CDR2 LQKENI.